The 2 T cell receptor beta chains presented below share a single source sample, sequenced in a study of brain T cells in children with intractable seizures. Time point reported: blood from clinic visit 5 months post-surgery; TSC patient then seizure free. Only in-frame clones appear in the TCRdb table, and some are missing; sequencing was by immunoSEQ multiplex PCR. The table has hundreds of thousands of clones, nearly 95% seen once. Sequencing used peripheral blood, obtained 4 to 6 months after surgery. These receptors originate from a boy under two years old with tuberous sclerosis and intractable seizures.

This chain uses TRBV5-8 with TRBJ2-5; weak D call: TRBD2 (6 bases). The CDR3 is 15 residues long. Germline loops: CDR1 SGHTS, CDR2 YDEGEE. The V end lost 0 bases, the J end lost 7 bases, and 16 bases lay between the germline ends. The chain's CDR3 is CASSLEGAGRVTQYF. The DNA for the CDR3 is TGTGCCAGCAGCTTGGAAGGGGCGGGACGGGTGACCCAGTACTTC.

This clone was seen just once. This CDR3 reads CASSPSPTGGKGYTF. Written as DNA, the CDR3 is TGCGCCAGCAGCCCGAGCCCGACAGGGGGTAAAGGCTACACCTTC. The rearrangement joins TRBV5-1 to TRBJ1-2; 9 bases are shared with TRBD1. Germline CDR1 and CDR2: SGHRS and YFSETQ. V shed 4 bases and J 8 bases; nucleotides not matched to a gene: 12. CDR3 size: 15 residues.